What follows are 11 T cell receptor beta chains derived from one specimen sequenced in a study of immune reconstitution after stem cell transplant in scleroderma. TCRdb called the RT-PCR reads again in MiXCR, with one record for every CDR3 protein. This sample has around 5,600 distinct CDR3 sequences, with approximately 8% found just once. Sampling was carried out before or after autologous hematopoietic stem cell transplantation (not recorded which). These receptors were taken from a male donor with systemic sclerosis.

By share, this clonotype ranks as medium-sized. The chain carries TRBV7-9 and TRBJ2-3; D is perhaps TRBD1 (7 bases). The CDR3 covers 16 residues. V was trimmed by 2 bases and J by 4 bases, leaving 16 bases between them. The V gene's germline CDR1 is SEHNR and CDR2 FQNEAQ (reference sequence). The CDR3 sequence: CASSLKRQGGADTQYF. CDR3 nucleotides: TGTGCCAGCAGCTTAAAGAGACAGGGCGGGGCAGATACGCAGTATTTT.

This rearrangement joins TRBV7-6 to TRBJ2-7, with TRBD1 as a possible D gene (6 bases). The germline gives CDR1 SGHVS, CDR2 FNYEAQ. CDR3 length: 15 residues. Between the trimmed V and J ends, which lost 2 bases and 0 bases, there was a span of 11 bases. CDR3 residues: CASSLTAGASYEQYF. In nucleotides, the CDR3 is TGTGCCAGCAGCTTAACGGCAGGGGCCTCCTACGAGCAGTACTTC. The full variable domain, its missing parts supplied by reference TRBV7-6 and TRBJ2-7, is GAGVSQSPRYKVTKRGQDVALRCDPISGHVSLYWYRQALGQGPEFLTYFNYEAQQDKSGLPNDRFSAERPEGSISTLTIQRTEQRDSAMYRCASSLTAGASYEQYFGPGTRLTVT.

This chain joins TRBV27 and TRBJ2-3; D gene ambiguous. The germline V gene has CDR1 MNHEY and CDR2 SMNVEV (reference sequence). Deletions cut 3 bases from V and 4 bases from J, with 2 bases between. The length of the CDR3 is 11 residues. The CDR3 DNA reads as TGTGCCAGCAGTTTGGCAGATACGCAGTATTTT. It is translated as CASSLADTQYF.

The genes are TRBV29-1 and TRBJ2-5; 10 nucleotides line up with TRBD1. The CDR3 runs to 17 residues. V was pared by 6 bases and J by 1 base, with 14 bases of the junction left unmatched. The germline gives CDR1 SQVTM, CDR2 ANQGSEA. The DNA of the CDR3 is TGCAGCGTCGCTGGACAGGGGGGATCAGGGTTCCAAGAGACCCAGTACTTC. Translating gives CSVAGQGGSGFQETQYF.

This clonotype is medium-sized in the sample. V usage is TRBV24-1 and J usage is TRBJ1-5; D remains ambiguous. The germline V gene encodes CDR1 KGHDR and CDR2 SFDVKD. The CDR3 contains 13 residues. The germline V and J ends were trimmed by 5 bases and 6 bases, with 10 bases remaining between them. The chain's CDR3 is CATSGWAGQPQHF. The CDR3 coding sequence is TGTGCCACCAGTGGGTGGGCTGGTCAGCCCCAGCATTTT.

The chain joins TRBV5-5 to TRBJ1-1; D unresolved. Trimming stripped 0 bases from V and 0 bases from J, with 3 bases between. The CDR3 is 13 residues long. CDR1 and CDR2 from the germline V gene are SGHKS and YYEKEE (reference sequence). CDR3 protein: CASSLDVNTEAFF. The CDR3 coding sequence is TGTGCCAGCAGCTTGGACGTGAACACTGAAGCTTTCTTT.

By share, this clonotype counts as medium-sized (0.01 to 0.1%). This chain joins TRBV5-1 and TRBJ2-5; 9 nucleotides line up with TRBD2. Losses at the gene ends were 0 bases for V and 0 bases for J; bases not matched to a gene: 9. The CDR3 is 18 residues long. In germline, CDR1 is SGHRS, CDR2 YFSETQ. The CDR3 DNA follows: TGCGCCAGCAGCTTGGAGGTCCTAGCGGGGTATAACCAAGAGACCCAGTACTTC. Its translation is CASSLEVLAGYNQETQYF.

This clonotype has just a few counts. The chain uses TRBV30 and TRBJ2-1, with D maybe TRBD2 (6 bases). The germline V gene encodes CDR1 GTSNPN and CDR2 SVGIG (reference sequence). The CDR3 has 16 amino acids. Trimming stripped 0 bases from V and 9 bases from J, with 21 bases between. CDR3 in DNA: TGTGCCTGGAGTGTAGGTTTCCGACTCCGGGGGAGTGAGCAGTTCTTC. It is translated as CAWSVGFRLRGSEQFF.

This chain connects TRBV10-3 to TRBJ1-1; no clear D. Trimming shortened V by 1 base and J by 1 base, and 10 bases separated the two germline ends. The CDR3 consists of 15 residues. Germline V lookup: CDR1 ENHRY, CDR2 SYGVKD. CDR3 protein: CAISEFGPTNTEAFF. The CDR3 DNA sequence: TGTGCCATCAGTGAGTTTGGGCCGACGAACACTGAAGCTTTCTTT.

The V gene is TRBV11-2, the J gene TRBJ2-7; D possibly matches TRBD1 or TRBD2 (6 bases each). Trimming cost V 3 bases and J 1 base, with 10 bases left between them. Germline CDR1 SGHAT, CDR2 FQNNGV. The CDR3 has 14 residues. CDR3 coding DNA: TGTGCCAGCAGCTTGACGGGGGCTTCCTACGAGCAGTACTTC. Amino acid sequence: CASSLTGASYEQYF.

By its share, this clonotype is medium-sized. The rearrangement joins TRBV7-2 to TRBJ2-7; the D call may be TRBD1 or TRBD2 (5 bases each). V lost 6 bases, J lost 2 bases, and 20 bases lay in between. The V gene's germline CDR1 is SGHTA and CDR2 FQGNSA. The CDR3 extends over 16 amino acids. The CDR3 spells CASRFIAGAPTYEQYF. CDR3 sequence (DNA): TGTGCCAGCAGATTCATCGCCGGGGCTCCAACCTACGAGCAGTACTTC.